Listed below are T cell receptor beta chains from one sample, sequenced in a study of blood T cell repertoires in COVID-19. TCRdb keeps only in-frame clones here, not all; method: immunoSEQ multiplex PCR. The sample has under 250,000 clones; approximately 81% are singletons. Sequenced: peripheral blood. Receptor source: a woman of 80 years or more with acute or convalescent COVID-19. CDR3s include the opening cysteine and the closing phenylalanine or tryptophan. Fields, in order: clone size, V gene, D gene, J gene, CDR3 protein, CDR3 DNA. D genes are given only for firm matches. Expanded clones are given a class, and other clones once, few, many or no size at all.

-	TRBV11-2	TRBD2	TRBJ2-5	CASAFEGGRRETQYF	TGTGCCAGCGCCTTCGAAGGCGGGAGACGAGAGACCCAGTACTTC
-	TRBV5-3	-	TRBJ2-4	CARSLNLIAKNIQYF	TGTGCCAGAAGCTTGAATCTTATAGCCAAAAACATTCAGTACTTC
-	TRBV9	TRBD2	TRBJ2-3	CASSPRTSGNGDTQYF	TGTGCCAGCAGCCCCCGTACTAGCGGGAATGGCGATACGCAGTATTTT
-	TRBV6-5	-	TRBJ2-7	CASSLTGTNYEQYF	TGTGCCAGCAGCCTCACCGGGACAAACTACGAGCAGTACTTC
-	TRBV27	TRBD1	TRBJ2-7	CASSPRTGAYEQYF	TGTGCCAGCAGTCCACGGACAGGGGCCTACGAGCAGTACTTC
-	TRBV10-1	-	TRBJ1-2	CASSELDF	TGCGCCAGCAGTGAACTAGACTTC
-	TRBV7-9	-	TRBJ1-4	CASSLVPDEKLFF	TGTGCCAGCAGCTTAGTTCCTGATGAAAAACTGTTTTTT
-	TRBV28	-	TRBJ2-2	CASSFPRVTGELFF	TGTGCCAGCAGTTTCCCAAGAGTCACCGGGGAGCTGTTTTTT
-	TRBV5-1	-	TRBJ1-2	CASSLGAGNYGYTF	TGCGCCAGCAGCTTGGGGGCAGGGAACTATGGCTACACCTTC
-	TRBV11-3	TRBD2	TRBJ2-7	CASSLGLAGTSEQYF	TGTGCCAGCAGCTTAGGACTAGCGGGGACCTCCGAGCAGTACTTC
-	TRBV5-5	TRBD2	TRBJ2-3	CASSLSPSGYTDTQYF	TGTGCCAGCAGCTTGTCCCCTAGCGGTTACACAGATACGCAGTATTTT
-	TRBV5-1	TRBD1	TRBJ1-1	CASSLSTGGIEAFF	TGCGCCAGCAGCTTGAGTACAGGGGGCATTGAAGCTTTCTTT
-	TRBV18	TRBD1	TRBJ2-7	CASSASMGTGGAYEQYF	TGTGCCAGCTCAGCCTCTATGGGGACAGGGGGGGCCTACGAGCAGTACTTC
-	TRBV6-5	-	TRBJ2-5	CASRGVKPETQYF	TGTGCCAGCAGAGGAGTTAAGCCGGAGACCCAGTACTTC
-	TRBV6-6	TRBD1	TRBJ2-2	CASSPGTGETGELFF	TGTGCCAGCAGCCCCGGGACAGGGGAAACCGGGGAGCTGTTTTTT
-	TRBV19	-	TRBJ2-6	CASRNGQGSPGANVLTF	TGTGCCAGTAGAAATGGCCAGGGCTCGCCTGGGGCCAACGTCCTGACTTTC
-	TRBV19	-	TRBJ1-2	CASSMGPPGYTF	TGTGCCAGTAGTATGGGGCCGCCCGGCTACACCTTC
-	TRBV6-2/TRBV6-3	-	TRBJ2-2	CASSPLGPKGGELFF	TGTGCCAGCAGTCCCCTGGGGCCGAAAGGCGGGGAGCTGTTTTTT
-	TRBV10-3	-	TRBJ1-3	CAISEDQGTGNTIYF	TGTGCCATCAGTGAGGACCAGGGAACTGGAAACACCATATATTTT
-	TRBV5-1	TRBD2	TRBJ2-1	CASSSTSGRVEQFF	TGCGCCAGCAGCTCGACTAGCGGGAGGGTGGAGCAGTTCTTC
-	TRBV9	-	TRBJ2-7	CASSPQSPYEQYF	TGTGCCAGCAGCCCTCAGTCCCCTTACGAGCAGTACTTC
-	TRBV6-5	TRBD1	TRBJ1-2	CASSPQGVVNYGYTF	TGTGCCAGCAGTCCTCAGGGGGTTGTTAACTATGGCTACACCTTC
-	TRBV5-1	TRBD2	TRBJ2-2	CASSLAWTSGSTGELFF	TGCGCCAGCAGCTTGGCCTGGACTAGCGGGAGCACCGGGGAGCTGTTTTTT
-	TRBV18	TRBD1	TRBJ2-1	CASSPGTGTYNEQFF	TGTGCCAGCTCACCTGGGACAGGGACATACAATGAGCAGTTCTTC
-	TRBV27	TRBD1	TRBJ1-2	CASSFQGAYGYTF	TGTGCCAGCAGTTTTCAGGGGGCATATGGCTACACCTTC
-	TRBV6-5	TRBD2	TRBJ2-7	CASRRRSGITYEQYF	TGTGCCAGCAGACGCAGGAGCGGGATAACCTACGAGCAGTACTTC
-	TRBV19	-	TRBJ2-6	CASSIEGVRANVLTF	TGTGCCAGTAGTATCGAGGGCGTCAGGGCCAACGTCCTGACTTTC
-	TRBV11-2	-	TRBJ2-3	CASSLDTKAVTSTDTQYF	TGTGCCAGCAGCTTAGATACGAAAGCGGTGACTAGCACAGATACGCAGTATTTT
once	TRBV19	TRBD2	TRBJ2-1	CASRALAGGYKQFF	TGTGCCAGTAGGGCACTAGCGGGAGGGTACAAGCAGTTCTTC
-	TRBV15	TRBD2	TRBJ2-7	CATSRWAGTSGRISYEQYF	TGTGCCACCAGCCGGTGGGCCGGGACTAGCGGGAGGATCTCCTACGAGCAGTACTTC
once	TRBV5-8	TRBD1	TRBJ2-6	CASSLTGAGANVLTF	TGTGCCAGCAGCCTGACAGGGGCCGGGGCCAACGTCCTGACTTTC
once	TRBV25-1	-	TRBJ2-1	CASRAGGLLYNEQFF	TGTGCCAGCAGGGCCGGAGGGTTACTCTACAATGAGCAGTTCTTC
-	TRBV12-3/TRBV12-4	-	TRBJ1-2	CASSADSHYGYTF	TGTGCCAGCAGTGCTGACAGCCACTATGGCTACACCTTC
-	TRBV5-4	-	TRBJ1-2	CASSLDWAGSNYGYTF	TGTGCCAGCAGCTTGGACTGGGCAGGGTCTAACTATGGCTACACCTTC
-	TRBV6-5	-	TRBJ2-3	CASHREPGTQYF	TGTGCCAGTCACAGGGAGCCGGGTACGCAGTATTTT
once	TRBV5-8	TRBD1	TRBJ2-7	CASSFLFGDSSYEQYF	TGTGCCAGCAGCTTTTTGTTCGGGGACAGCTCCTACGAGCAGTACTTC
-	TRBV20-1	TRBD1	TRBJ2-1	CSASPGTGGNEQFF	TGCAGTGCTAGTCCCGGGACAGGGGGCAATGAGCAGTTCTTC
-	TRBV19	-	TRBJ1-5	CASRPGHSNQPQHF	TGTGCCAGTAGACCGGGACATAGCAATCAGCCCCAGCATTTT
-	TRBV29-1	-	TRBJ1-2	CSVEPGAGYTF	TGCAGCGTTGAACCAGGGGCTGGCTACACCTTC
-	TRBV3-1/TRBV3-2	TRBD2	TRBJ2-7	CASSTTPGLAARSSYEQYF	TGTGCCAGCAGCACAACGCCGGGACTAGCTGCCAGGAGCTCCTACGAGCAGTACTTC
-	TRBV12-3/TRBV12-4	TRBD1	TRBJ1-2	CASSADRVGGYTF	TGTGCCAGCAGTGCCGACAGGGTAGGAGGCTACACCTTC
-	TRBV11-1	TRBD1	TRBJ2-5	CASSSRTGQETQYF	TGTGCCAGCAGCTCCCGGACAGGGCAAGAGACCCAGTACTTC
-	TRBV10-3	-	TRBJ2-3	CAIRISVDKKITGGATDTQYF	TGTGCCATCAGAATAAGCGTGGACAAGAAAATCACAGGGGGGGCCACAGATACGCAGTATTTT